The clone carrying this TCR beta chain was seen only a few times. The target antigen is unknown. This sample is drawn from a study of T cell repertoires in cytomegalovirus infection. For the study at large: An indication of both CMV infection and matching HLA type came from public TCR beta signatures.

TCRdb re-analysed the reads in MiXCR, keeping a single row per CDR3 protein. The table includes 650,000 to 900,000 distinct CDR3 sequences, around a third detected once. The CDR3 has 15 residues. The V gene lost 6 bases and the J gene lost 0 bases, with 14 bases spanning the gap. The V and J genes are TRBV12-3 or TRBV12-4 and TRBJ2-5; D might be TRBD2 (6 bases). The sequencing here drew on cultured CD8+ T cells from PBMCs, taken from culture after CMV antigen stimulation. This TCR derives from a human donor in good health (CMV status not recorded). Some clones in this sample may be carry-over from other donors' samples. CDR3 residues: CASSLILANQETQYF. In DNA, the CDR3 is TGTGCCAGCAGCCTGATACTAGCCAACCAAGAGACCCAGTACTTC.